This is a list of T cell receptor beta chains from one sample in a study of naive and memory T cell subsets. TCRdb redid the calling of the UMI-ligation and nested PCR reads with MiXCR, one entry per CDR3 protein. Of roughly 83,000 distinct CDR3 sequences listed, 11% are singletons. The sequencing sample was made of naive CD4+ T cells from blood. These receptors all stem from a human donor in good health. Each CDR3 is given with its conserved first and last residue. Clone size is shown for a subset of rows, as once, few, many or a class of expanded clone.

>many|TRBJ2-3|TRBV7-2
CASSLTKTDTQYF
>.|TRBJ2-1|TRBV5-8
CASSAGTGGNEQFF
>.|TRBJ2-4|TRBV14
CASSQNAWRLIAKNIQYF
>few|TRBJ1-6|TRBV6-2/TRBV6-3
CASRLAALYNSPLHF
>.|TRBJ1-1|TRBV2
CASSGQMILDTEAFF
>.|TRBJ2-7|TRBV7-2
CASSSRTGSVYEQYF
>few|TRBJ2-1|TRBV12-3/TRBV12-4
CASSPGLNYNEQFF
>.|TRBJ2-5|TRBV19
CASSIGTRLQETQYF
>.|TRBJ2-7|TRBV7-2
CASSSSPGGTYEQYF
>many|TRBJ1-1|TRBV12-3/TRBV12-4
CASTKGNGRVNTEAFF
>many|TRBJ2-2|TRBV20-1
CSAPRQMTGELFF
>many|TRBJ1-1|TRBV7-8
CASSLLQMGTFLNTEAFF
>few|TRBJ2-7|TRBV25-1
CASSDGSGEAYEQYF
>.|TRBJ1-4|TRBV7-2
CASSFGDVLTEKLFF
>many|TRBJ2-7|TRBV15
CATSRESWGRREQYF
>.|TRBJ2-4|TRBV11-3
CASSSSGSGMKNIQYF
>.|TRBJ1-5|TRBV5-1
CASSLSTGDQPQHF
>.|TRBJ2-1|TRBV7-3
CASSLRRDNEQFF
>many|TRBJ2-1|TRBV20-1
CSVRLPGSNEQFF
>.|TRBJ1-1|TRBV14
CASRPGTAVHTEAFF
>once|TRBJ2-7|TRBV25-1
CASKGAVEQYF
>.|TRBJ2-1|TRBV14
CASSRQDRRYNEQFF
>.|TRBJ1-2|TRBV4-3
CASSQDNLRRGLRGYGYTF
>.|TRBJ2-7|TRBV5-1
CASSLGHYEQYF
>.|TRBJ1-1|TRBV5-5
CASSLVVSRGTEAFF
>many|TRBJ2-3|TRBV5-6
CASSPGQTQKLF
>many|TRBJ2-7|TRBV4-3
CASSQEGRYSYEQYF
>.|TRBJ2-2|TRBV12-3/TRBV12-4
CASSFERGAFSNTGELFF
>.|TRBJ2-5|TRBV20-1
CSARPPSRQGETQYF
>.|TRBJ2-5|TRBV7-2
CASSSYRDRVSGPQYF
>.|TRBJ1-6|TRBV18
CASSPVPFSLGSPLHF
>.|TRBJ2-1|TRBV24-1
CATSGSLGTDNEQFF
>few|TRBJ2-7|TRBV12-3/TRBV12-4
CASSPAPGTGYHEQYF
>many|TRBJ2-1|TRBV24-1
CATSDSGGPINEQFF
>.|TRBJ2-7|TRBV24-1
CATTPVQGPSYEQYF
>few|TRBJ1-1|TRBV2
CASSDFRTQTGSEAFF
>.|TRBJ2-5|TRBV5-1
CASSFRGDSRPVQETQYF
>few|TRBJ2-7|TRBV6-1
CASRRGVYEQYF
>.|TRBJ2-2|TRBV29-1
CRKQGTGELFF
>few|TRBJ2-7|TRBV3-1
CASSLLVKTYEQYF
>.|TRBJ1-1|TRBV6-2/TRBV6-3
CASSDSRFGEAFF
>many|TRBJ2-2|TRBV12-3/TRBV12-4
CASRRDSYTGELFF
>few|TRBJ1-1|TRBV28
CASTRWGKGDTEAFF
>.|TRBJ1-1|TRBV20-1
CSANLGRRNTEAFF
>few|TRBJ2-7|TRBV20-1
CSASKRFAYEQYF
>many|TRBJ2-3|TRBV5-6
CASSPSSGRAMDTQYF
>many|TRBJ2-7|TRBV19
CASSTRGQDSGPYEQYF
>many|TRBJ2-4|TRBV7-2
CASSLALTLAKNIQYF
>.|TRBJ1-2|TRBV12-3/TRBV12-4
CASSHPRGAFYGYTF